The text below deals with one T cell receptor (beta chain). The sample belongs to a study of CD8 T cells in Susac syndrome. When the RNA was reverse transcribed, random hexamers were used with an input of roughly 0.45 to 1 ug. TCRdb reprocessed the immunoSEQ multiplex PCR reads with MiXCR, giving one entry per CDR3 protein. The table lists tens of thousands of distinct CDR3 sequences, more than 85% of them singletons, with under 0.5% in the top ten. Trimming removed 4 bases from V and 14 bases from J; junction bases left unmatched: 9. Germline V gene sequence: CDR1 SGHDN, CDR2 FVKESK. The CDR3 runs 13 residues.

The clonotype was recovered from a human donor with Susac syndrome. Sequencing was carried out using CD8+ T cells from PBMCs. The rearrangement joins TRBV14 to TRBJ2-1, with 9 bases identical to TRBD2. The CDR3 reads CASSPLEAGGKFF. CDR3 bases: TGTGCCAGCAGCCCCCTAGAAGCGGGAGGCAAGTTCTTC.